A single TCR beta chain is shown here with its context. Its target is unknown. The PCR employed 60 Vbeta primers together with 13 Jbeta primers. Using immunoSEQ multiplex PCR, the repertoire was profiled, and TCRdb retains in-frame clones only, with some absent. The sample lists 150,000 to 200,000 clones; about 77% were seen once. This specimen comes from a study of cytomegalovirus exposure and HLA in healthy donors. Study-wide results and limits: Clonal expansion was found to be greater in HLA-associated TCR beta chains than in equally common others in a later analysis. The number of N-insertions in an Asian-associated ancestry cluster was reportedly below the approximately 600-donor mean in a later analysis.

CDR1 is SGDLS, CDR2 YYNGEE, per germline. The CDR3 runs 14 residues. Trimming removed 0 bases from V and 2 bases from J, with 8 bases in between. The gene calls are TRBV9 and TRBJ2-5; D remains unclear. Material: PBMCs. The sequence was obtained from a male donor in good health and CMV-seropositive. As DNA, the CDR3 is TGTGCCAGCAGCGTAGCTGACGGGCAAGAGACCCAGTACTTC. Protein: CASSVADGQETQYF.